This T cell receptor (beta chain) was identified in a study of shared clonotypes between healthy human individuals. The protocol was immunoSEQ multiplex PCR, while the TCRdb copy is restricted to in-frame clones and leaves out a portion. The data show over 850,000 clones, approximately 78% seen once. This clone was seen only a few times. The CDR3 has 18 residues. Germline trimming cut 5 bases from V and 2 bases from J; bases unmatched to any gene: 12. Germline values: CDR1 LGHNA, CDR2 YNFKEQ. The source material was memory CD4+ T cells from PBMCs. As for subset: CD45RA-negative fraction. The clonotype was recovered from a man aged 18 to 30 in good health. Some clones in this sample may be carry-over from other donors' samples. The chain recombines TRBV4-2 with TRBJ2-1, with TRBD2 matching over 10 bases. The CDR3 DNA reads as TGTGCCAGCAGCAGAGTTAGCGGGAGGAAGGGCACCTACAATGAGCAGTTCTTC. Amino acids: CASSRVSGRKGTYNEQFF.